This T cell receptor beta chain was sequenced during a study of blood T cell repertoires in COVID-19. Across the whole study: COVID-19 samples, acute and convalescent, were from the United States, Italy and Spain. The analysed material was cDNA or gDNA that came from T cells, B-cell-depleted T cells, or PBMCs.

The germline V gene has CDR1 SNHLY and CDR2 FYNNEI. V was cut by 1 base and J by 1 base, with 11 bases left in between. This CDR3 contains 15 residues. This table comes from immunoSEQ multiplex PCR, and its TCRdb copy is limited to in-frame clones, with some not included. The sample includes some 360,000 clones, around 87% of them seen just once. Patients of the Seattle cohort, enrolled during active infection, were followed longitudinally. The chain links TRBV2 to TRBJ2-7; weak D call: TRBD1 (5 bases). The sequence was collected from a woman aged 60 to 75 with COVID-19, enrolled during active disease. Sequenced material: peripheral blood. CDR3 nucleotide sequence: TGTGCCAGCAGTGAAGGGGCAGGGAAGTCCTACGAGCAGTACTTC. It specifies CASSEGAGKSYEQYF.